This T cell receptor (beta chain) stems from a study of blood T cell repertoires in COVID-19. Study-wide background: Donors in the United States, Italy and Spain gave samples during acute or convalescent COVID-19. PBMCs, B-cell-depleted T cells, or T cells provided the cDNA or gDNA that made up the material.

In the source study's methods: Amplification from reference gene primers served as the basis for estimated nucleated cell counts. Sequencing used immunoSEQ multiplex PCR; TCRdb keeps in-frame clones, though not all of them. For V, J and clone size, that table is used; D and trimming come from the DNA. The sample consists of around 200,000 clones, about three quarters of them appearing once. V was pared by 1 base and J by 4 bases, with 4 bases of the junction left unmatched. Per germline, CDR1 KGHSH and CDR2 LQKENI. This CDR3 is built from 15 residues. The specimen sequenced was peripheral blood. The sequence was obtained from a woman between 70 and 85 years old with acute or convalescent COVID-19. The V gene is TRBV18, the J gene TRBJ2-1; 7 bases agree with TRBD1. CDR3 DNA: TGTGCCAGCTCACCACAGGGGGCGGATTACAATGAGCAGTTCTTC. Translated, it gives CASSPQGADYNEQFF. Supplemented by reference TRBV18 and TRBJ2-1, the full variable domain reads NAGVMQNPRHLVRRRGQEARLRCSPMKGHSHVYWYRQLPEEGLKFMVYLQKENIIDESGMPKERFSAEFPKEGPSILRIQQVVRGDSAAYFCASSPQGADYNEQFFGPGTRLTVL.